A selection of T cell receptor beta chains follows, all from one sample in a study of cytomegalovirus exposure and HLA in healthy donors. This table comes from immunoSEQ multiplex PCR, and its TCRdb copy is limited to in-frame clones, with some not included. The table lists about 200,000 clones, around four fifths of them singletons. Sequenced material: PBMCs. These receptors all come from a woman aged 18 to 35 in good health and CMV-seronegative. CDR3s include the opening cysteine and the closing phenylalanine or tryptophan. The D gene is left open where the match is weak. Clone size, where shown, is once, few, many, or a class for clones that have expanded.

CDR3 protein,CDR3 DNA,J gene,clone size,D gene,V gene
CASSFYRDYGYTF,TGTGCCAGCAGTTTTTACAGGGACTATGGCTACACCTTC,TRBJ1-2,.,.,TRBV27
CASSADRNYGYTF,TGTGCCAGCAGCGCTGACAGGAACTATGGCTACACCTTC,TRBJ1-2,many,.,TRBV7-8
CASSLVGRNTEAFF,TGTGCCAGCAGCTTAGTAGGGAGAAACACTGAAGCTTTCTTT,TRBJ1-1,.,.,TRBV7-8
CASSYLAASSYNEQFF,TGCGCCAGCAGCTACTTAGCGGCCAGCTCCTACAATGAGCAGTTCTTC,TRBJ2-1,once,.,TRBV5-1
CASTLSGSYTGELFF,TGTGCCAGCACCTTGAGCGGGTCCTACACCGGGGAGCTGTTTTTT,TRBJ2-2,.,.,TRBV28
CASSLPGGELFF,TGTGCCAGCAGTCTCCCCGGCGGGGAGCTGTTTTTT,TRBJ2-2,once,.,TRBV28
CASSELRVGSYEQYF,TGTGCCAGCAGTGAATTAAGAGTCGGTTCCTACGAGCAGTACTTC,TRBJ2-7,.,.,TRBV25-1
CASSLVSSGNTIYF,TGTGCCAGCAGCTTAGTCAGCTCTGGAAACACCATATATTTT,TRBJ1-3,.,.,TRBV11-2
CASTTRSGANVLTF,TGTGCCAGCACCACCCGCTCTGGGGCCAACGTCCTGACTTTC,TRBJ2-6,.,.,TRBV2
CASSQEGTGGTDTQYF,TGCGCCAGCAGCCAAGAGGGGACAGGGGGCACAGATACGCAGTATTTT,TRBJ2-3,.,TRBD1,TRBV4-1
CASSLGQGKYNEQFF,TGCGCCAGCAGCCTGGGACAGGGTAAATACAATGAGCAGTTCTTC,TRBJ2-1,.,TRBD1,TRBV5-1
CASRINRGALIYGYTF,TGTGCCAGCAGAATAAACAGGGGGGCCCTTATCTATGGCTACACCTTC,TRBJ1-2,.,TRBD1,TRBV27
CASSPQRGYTQYF,TGTGCCAGCAGTCCGCAGCGGGGGTATACGCAGTATTTT,TRBJ2-3,.,TRBD2,TRBV2
CASSFGRDTQYF,TGTGCCAGCAGCTTCGGAAGAGATACGCAGTATTTT,TRBJ2-3,.,.,TRBV11-3
CASSLVVTGVTYEQYF,TGTGCCAGCAGCTTAGTAGTGACAGGGGTTACCTACGAGCAGTACTTC,TRBJ2-7,.,TRBD1,TRBV7-9
CASSPPFPRAQETQYF,TGTGCCAGCTCACCACCGTTCCCCAGGGCCCAAGAGACCCAGTACTTC,TRBJ2-5,.,.,TRBV18
CASSPIFLAGVGEQFF,TGTGCCAGCAGCCCCATCTTTTTAGCGGGAGTGGGTGAGCAGTTCTTC,TRBJ2-1,.,TRBD2,TRBV28